The rows below give T cell receptor beta chains drawn from one sample of a study of shared clonotypes between healthy human individuals. Generated by immunoSEQ multiplex PCR, the TCRdb table keeps only in-frame clones and is missing some. The sample consists of about 330,000 clones, about nine tenths of them appearing once. Sequencing was carried out using memory CD8+ T cells sorted from blood. Every receptor here comes from a man aged 18 to 29 in good health. Both conserved end residues are part of each CDR3. A D gene is named only where the DNA matches it firmly. Clone sizes are given selectively: once, few, many, or a class where the clone is expanded.

. TRBJ1-2 TRBV2 TRBD1 14 CASNTDRGFSPYTF TGTGCCAGCAACACTGACAGGGGTTTTTCCCCCTACACCTTC
few TRBJ1-3 TRBV2 . 14 CASSEFNPGGTIYF TGTGCCAGCAGTGAATTCAATCCCGGAGGCACCATATATTTT
many TRBJ2-2 TRBV4-2 TRBD1 18 CASSPILRQGANTGELFF TGTGCCAGCAGCCCTATCCTACGACAGGGGGCGAACACCGGGGAGCTGTTTTTT
once TRBJ2-7 TRBV7-9 . 13 CASSLFDIDEQYF TGTGCCAGCAGCTTGTTTGATATTGACGAGCAGTACTTC
. TRBJ1-2 TRBV5-1 TRBD1 13 CASSWTGADGYTF TGCGCCAGCAGCTGGACAGGGGCCGATGGCTACACCTTC
. TRBJ1-2 TRBV11-2 . 17 CASSSRLAAINDYGYTF TGTGCCAGCAGCTCCCGACTGGCAGCTATTAACGACTATGGCTACACCTTC
. TRBJ1-1 TRBV4-1 TRBD1 18 CASSQEGGRGGINTEAFF TGCGCCAGCAGCCAAGAAGGGGGCCGAGGGGGAATAAACACTGAAGCTTTCTTT
once TRBJ2-7 TRBV2 . 14 CASEGPFQSYEQYF TGTGCCAGCGAAGGGCCTTTCCAATCCTACGAGCAGTACTTC
. TRBJ2-6 TRBV30 . 16 CAWRDIGKSGANVLTF TGTGCCTGGAGGGACATAGGGAAATCAGGGGCCAACGTCCTGACTTTC
. TRBJ2-7 TRBV7-2 . 14 CASSNRDMASEQYF TGTGCCAGCAGCAACCGGGACATGGCCTCCGAGCAGTACTTC
once TRBJ2-5 TRBV6-5 TRBD2 16 CASSYGLAGTQETQYF TGTGCCAGCAGTTACGGACTAGCGGGGACACAAGAGACCCAGTACTTC
. TRBJ2-7 TRBV10-3 . 14 CAIRMTGPHYEQYF TGTGCCATCAGAATGACAGGACCTCACTACGAGCAGTACTTC
. TRBJ2-1 TRBV27 . 15 CASSVVPNSYNEQFF TGTGCCAGCAGCGTAGTCCCCAACTCCTACAATGAGCAGTTCTTC
. TRBJ2-5 TRBV9 . 16 CASSVAGTRNQETQYF TGTGCCAGCAGCGTAGCCGGGACACGGAACCAAGAGACCCAGTACTTC
. TRBJ2-3 TRBV5-1 . 15 CASSVTGPDVDTQYF TGCGCCAGCAGTGTCACAGGGCCAGATGTGGATACGCAGTATTTT
few TRBJ1-1 TRBV4-2 . 13 CASSPVGDTEAFF TGTGCCAGCAGCCCGGTGGGGGACACTGAAGCTTTCTTT
. TRBJ2-7 TRBV6-8 . 14 CASRFTGVIYEQYF TGTGCCAGCAGATTCACAGGTGTTATCTACGAGCAGTACTTC
once TRBJ1-1 TRBV10-3 . 14 CAITGYERGTEAFF TGTGCCATCACGGGTTACGAACGAGGGACTGAAGCTTTCTTT
. TRBJ1-1 TRBV10-2 . 15 CASSELQGSRTEAFF TGCGCCAGCAGTGAGTTGCAGGGTTCACGGACTGAAGCTTTCTTT
. TRBJ1-1 TRBV2 . 14 CASSEQPLNTEAFF TGTGCCAGCAGTGAACAGCCACTGAACACTGAAGCTTTCTTT
. TRBJ2-7 TRBV29-1 . 12 CSVAGTFNEQYF TGCAGCGTTGCAGGGACGTTCAACGAGCAGTACTTC
few TRBJ2-3 TRBV4-3 . 14 CASSQPGRTDTQYF TGCGCCAGCAGCCAACCGGGCCGCACAGATACGCAGTATTTT
. TRBJ2-7 TRBV4-1 TRBD2 14 CASSQRGGTYEQYF TGCGCCAGCAGCCAAAGGGGAGGGACCTACGAGCAGTACTTC
. TRBJ2-7 TRBV10-1 . 14 CASSRDLSSYEQYF TGCGCCAGCAGCCGGGATTTGAGCTCCTACGAGCAGTACTTC
. TRBJ2-7 TRBV30 . 15 CAWSVLRGSSYEQYF TGTGCCTGGAGTGTACTGAGGGGAAGCTCCTACGAGCAGTACTTC
once TRBJ2-7 TRBV5-1 TRBD1 17 CASSLAGQGRFFHEQYF TGCGCCAGCAGCTTAGCGGGACAGGGGCGCTTCTTCCACGAGCAGTACTTC
. TRBJ2-7 TRBV9 TRBD2 16 CASSASSSRTSSEQYF TGTGCCAGCAGCGCGTCCTCGTCCCGGACTAGCAGCGAGCAGTACTTC
. TRBJ2-7 TRBV7-9 TRBD1 14 CASSLGDSPYEQYF TGTGCCAGCAGCCTAGGGGACAGTCCCTACGAGCAGTACTTC
. TRBJ2-5 TRBV2 . 15 CASSEWARSQETQYF TGTGCCAGCAGTGAATGGGCTAGGAGCCAAGAGACCCAGTACTTC
. TRBJ2-1 TRBV29-1 . 13 CSAKASGYNEQFF TGCAGCGCCAAGGCCTCGGGGTACAATGAGCAGTTCTTC
. TRBJ1-5 TRBV4-1 . 15 CASSQEIGGYQPQHF TGCGCCAGCAGCCAAGAGATTGGCGGGTATCAGCCCCAGCATTTT
. TRBJ1-1 TRBV5-6 . 14 CASSLEGGDTEAFF TGTGCCAGCAGCTTGGAGGGAGGGGACACTGAAGCTTTCTTT
. TRBJ2-7 TRBV5-4 . 13 CASSLQGLYEQYF TGTGCCAGCAGCCTGCAGGGACTCTACGAGCAGTACTTC
. TRBJ2-5 TRBV5-1 . 14 CASSPRGSFEAQYF TGCGCCAGCAGCCCCCGGGGCAGTTTTGAGGCCCAGTACTTC
many TRBJ2-7 TRBV4-3 TRBD1 15 CASSQATGWDYEQYF TGCGCCAGCAGCCAAGCGACAGGGTGGGATTACGAGCAGTACTTC
. TRBJ2-3 TRBV7-9 . 18 CASSFFIGGGRTTDTQYF TGTGCCAGCAGCTTTTTTATCGGGGGAGGTAGGACCACAGATACGCAGTATTTT
. TRBJ2-1 TRBV9 . 17 CASSVEGGRTNYNEQFF TGTGCCAGCAGCGTAGAGGGAGGAAGGACAAATTACAATGAGCAGTTCTTC
. TRBJ1-2 TRBV2 . 13 CASSEAGGYGYTF TGTGCCAGCAGTGAAGCGGGGGGCTATGGCTACACCTTC
. TRBJ2-7 TRBV27 TRBD1 14 CASSSPGQGAVRYF TGTGCCAGCAGTTCACCGGGACAGGGGGCTGTGAGGTACTTC
. TRBJ1-1 TRBV27 TRBD1 13 CASSLLQGAEAFF TGTGCCAGCAGTTTATTACAGGGGGCTGAAGCTTTCTTT
. TRBJ1-4 TRBV18 TRBD1 19 CASSYRTGGNYATNEKLFF TGTGCCAGCTCTTACCGGACAGGAGGAAATTATGCAACTAATGAAAAACTGTTTTTT
. TRBJ2-7 TRBV19 TRBD1 14 CASSVRDRVYEQYF TGTGCCAGTAGTGTTCGGGACAGGGTGTACGAGCAGTACTTC
. TRBJ1-1 TRBV7-7 . 13 CASSLGQNTEAFF TGTGCTAGCAGCTTAGGACAGAACACTGAAGCTTTCTTT
. TRBJ2-7 TRBV5-6 TRBD2 14 CASSLEGGSYEQYF TGTGCCAGCAGCTTGGAGGGAGGGTCCTACGAGCAGTACTTC
. TRBJ1-2 TRBV5-5 . 13 CASSLTGRIGYTF TGTGCCAGCAGCTTGACAGGGAGAATCGGCTACACCTTC
. TRBJ2-7 TRBV5-6 TRBD2 15 CASSLEVAGGYEQYF TGTGCCAGCAGCTTGGAAGTAGCGGGAGGCTACGAGCAGTACTTC